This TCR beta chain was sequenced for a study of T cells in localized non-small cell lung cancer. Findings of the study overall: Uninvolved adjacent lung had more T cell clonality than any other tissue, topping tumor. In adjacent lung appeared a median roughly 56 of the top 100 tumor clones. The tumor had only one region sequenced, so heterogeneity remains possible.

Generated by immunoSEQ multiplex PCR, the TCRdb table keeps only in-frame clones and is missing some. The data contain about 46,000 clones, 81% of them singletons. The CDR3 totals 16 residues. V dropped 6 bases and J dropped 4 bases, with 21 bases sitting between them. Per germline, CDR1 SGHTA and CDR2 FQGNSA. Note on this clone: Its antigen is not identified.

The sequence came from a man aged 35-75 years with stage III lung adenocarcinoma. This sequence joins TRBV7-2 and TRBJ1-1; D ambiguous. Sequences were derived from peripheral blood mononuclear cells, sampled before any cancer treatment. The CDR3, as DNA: TGTGCCAGCAGACGCGACTCGTTTAGCTACAGCACTGAAGCTTTCTTT. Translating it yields CASRRDSFSYSTEAFF.